The clone carrying this TCR beta chain has a handful of counts. The antigen remains unidentified. These data are taken from a study of molecular identifiers for immune sequencing clone quantification. Trimming removed 4 bases at V and 0 bases at J, with 10 bases between. The CDR3 contains 14 residues. CDR1 is GTSNPN, CDR2 SVGIG, per germline (reference sequence). Broader study findings: In naive cells, under 1% of molecules belonged to clones above 20 RNA copies, against over 99% in effector cells.

TCRdb processed the PCR reads anew with MiXCR; each CDR3 protein has one entry. The sample holds roughly 320,000 distinct CDR3 sequences, about 21% seen once. The sample consisted of naive CD8+ T cells from blood, with Jurkat cell RNA spiked in. This sample's subset: FACS-sorted CD8+CD4-CCR7+CD45RA+ naive T cells. The source is a human donor in good health. Some libraries in this study had Jurkat cell RNA spiked in. The chain combines TRBV30 with TRBJ2-1; D ambiguous. CDR3 bases: TGTGCCTGGACAGGAGAGAGCTCCTACAATGAGCAGTTCTTC. As protein: CAWTGESSYNEQFF.